These 28 T cell receptor beta chains were all obtained from the same sample, sequenced in a study of blood T cell repertoires in COVID-19. The method was immunoSEQ multiplex PCR; TCRdb's version includes in-frame clones alone and lacks a portion of them. The sample has around 130,000 clones; around 80% are singletons. The sample taken for sequencing was peripheral blood. All receptors derive from a human donor in a cohort sampled during active COVID-19.

The genes are TRBV5-8 and TRBJ1-4; D ambiguous. Germline V CDR1 and CDR2: SGHTS, YDEGEE. Trimming shortened V by 2 bases and J by 0 bases, and 11 bases separated the two germline ends. This CDR3 spans 16 amino acids. The CDR3 DNA reads TGTGCCAGCAGCTTTGTCCGGGGTGCAACTAATGAAAAACTGTTTTTT. Translation: CASSFVRGATNEKLFF.

The chain carries TRBV7-3 and TRBJ1-6; tentative D call: TRBD1 (5 bases). The CDR3 contains 15 residues. The germline V gene encodes CDR1 SGHTA and CDR2 FQGTGA. Trimming removed 2 bases at V and 7 bases at J, with 12 bases between. The CDR3 loop reads CASSLWAGPNSPLHF. The CDR3, as DNA: TGTGCCAGCAGCTTATGGGCAGGGCCCAATTCACCCCTCCACTTT.

The chain has TRBV2 and TRBJ2-7; no firm D call. CDR1 and CDR2 from the germline V gene are SNHLY and FYNNEI. V was clipped by 7 bases and J by 0 bases, with 7 bases between them. This CDR3 region has 12 residues. CDR3 region: CASTHSSYEQYF. The CDR3, as DNA: TGTGCCAGCACGCACAGCTCCTACGAGCAGTACTTC.

The DNA of the CDR3 is TGTGCCAGCAGTTCCGCGGGGGGGGGAACCTACGAGCAGTACTTC. It codes for CASSSAGGGTYEQYF. V and J are TRBV6-5 and TRBJ2-7; TRBD2 matches at 9 bases. There are 15 residues in the CDR3. V trimming: 4 bases; J trimming: 2 bases; junction bases outside the gene matches: 6. Germline assignment: CDR1 MNHEY and CDR2 SVGAGI.

V gene TRBV6-5 combines with J gene TRBJ2-3; 11 bases line up with TRBD1. CDR1 and CDR2 (germline): MNHEY, SVGAGI. CDR3 length equals 15 residues. V lost 4 bases, J lost 5 bases, and 5 bases stayed unmatched. The CDR3 sequence is CASSSVGQGVDTQYF. CDR3 sequence (DNA): TGTGCCAGCAGTTCCGTGGGACAGGGGGTAGATACGCAGTATTTT.

This clone appeared a single time. CDR3 amino acids: CASRSITKNTEAFF. The CDR3 coding sequence is TGTGCCAGCAGGTCCATTACAAAGAACACTGAAGCTTTCTTT. J is TRBJ1-1 and V is TRBV2; no clear D gene. Looked up from germline, CDR1 is SNHLY and CDR2 is FYNNEI. The CDR3 is 14 residues long. V dropped 6 bases and J dropped 1 base, with 12 bases sitting between them.

The rearrangement uses TRBV10-3 and TRBJ1-3; D call uncertain. Germline V CDR1 and CDR2: ENHRY, SYGVKD. V lost 6 bases, J lost 4 bases, and 19 bases lay in between. This CDR3 comprises 16 residues. CDR3 sequence (DNA): TGTGCCATCAGCTCTTCGTCGGGGTTAGCGGGAAACACCATATATTTT. This codes for CAISSSSGLAGNTIYF.

The chain uses TRBV6-5 and TRBJ1-6; a possible D gene is TRBD1 (6 bases). Germline assignment: CDR1 MNHEY and CDR2 SVGAGI. Trimming took off 6 bases at V and 9 bases at J, with 15 bases between the two ends. CDR3 length: 14 residues. This CDR3 is CASRGTTGPSPLHF. CDR3 nucleotides: TGTGCCAGCAGAGGAACCACAGGGCCTTCACCCCTCCACTTT.

The J gene is TRBJ2-1, the V gene TRBV11-3, with D possibly TRBD2 on 7 matching bases. Germline lookup yields CDR1 SGHNT and CDR2 YENEEA. Between the trimmed V and J ends, which lost 3 bases and 9 bases, there was a span of 15 bases. This CDR3 is 14 amino acids long. Written as DNA, the CDR3 is TGTGCCAGCAGCTTTACTCCGGGGGGCTTTGAGCAGTTCTTC. Protein: CASSFTPGGFEQFF.

The CDR3 DNA sequence: TGTGCCTGGAGCCCCAGGGCCGGGGGTGAGCAGTTCTTC. Translation gives CAWSPRAGGEQFF. The chain joins TRBV30 to TRBJ2-1; D is perhaps TRBD2 (6 bases). Per the germline V gene, CDR1 is GTSNPN and CDR2 is SVGIG (reference sequence). The CDR3 runs to 13 residues. Trimming pared 3 bases from V and 9 bases from J, leaving 15 bases between.

The rearrangement joins TRBV9 to TRBJ2-5; TRBD1 is a possible D gene (6 bases). The V and J ends lost 0 bases and 5 bases respectively, with 14 bases between them. The CDR3 contains 15 residues. Per germline, CDR1 SGDLS and CDR2 YYNGEE. The CDR3 DNA reads as TGTGCCAGCAGCGTAGTACAGGGTGCCGGCGAGACCCAGTACTTC. Protein product: CASSVVQGAGETQYF.

This clone was found a few times. CDR3 protein: CASSPGTAFQETQYF. As DNA, the CDR3 is TGTGCCAGCAGTCCCGGGACAGCCTTTCAAGAGACCCAGTACTTC. The chain joins TRBV27 to TRBJ2-5; 7 nucleotides align to TRBD1. In germline, CDR1 is MNHEY, CDR2 SMNVEV (reference sequence). J gave up 2 bases and V 5 bases, and 8 bases lay outside the gene matches. The CDR3 length is 15 residues.

The CDR3 loop is CASSPWIRAANYGYTF. The CDR3 nucleotides are TGTGCCAGTAGTCCATGGATCAGGGCCGCTAACTATGGCTACACCTTC. The chain carries TRBV19 and TRBJ1-2; D possibly corresponds to TRBD1 (5 bases). Germline loops: CDR1 LNHDA, CDR2 SQIVND (reference sequence). The V gene lost 5 bases and the J gene lost 0 bases, with 16 bases spanning the gap. The CDR3 extends over 16 amino acids.

This sequence joins TRBV6-5 and TRBJ1-1; 7 positions agree with TRBD1. Looked up from germline, CDR1 is MNHEY and CDR2 is SVGAGI. V shed 5 bases, J shed 0 bases, and the junction held 6 bases outside the gene matches. The CDR3 loop spans 15 amino acids. CDR3 nucleotide sequence: TGTGCCAGCAGTCGGGGACAGAGCATGAACACTGAAGCTTTCTTT. Encoded protein: CASSRGQSMNTEAFF.

V and J are TRBV5-1 and TRBJ2-3, with 8 nucleotides matching TRBD2. This CDR3 has 15 residues. The junction had 6 bases not matched to a gene; V was cut back by 3 bases and J by 3 bases. The germline V gene has CDR1 SGHRS and CDR2 YFSETQ. The CDR3 nucleotides read TGCGCCAGCAGCTCGGGGGGGCGTAAAACAGATACGCAGTATTTT. It codes for CASSSGGRKTDTQYF.

The chain couples TRBV19 to TRBJ2-3; the match to TRBD2 covers 8 bases. This CDR3 region has 15 residues. Trimming cost V 3 bases and J 5 bases; bases outside gene matches: 7. Per germline, CDR1 LNHDA and CDR2 SQIVND (reference sequence). The chain's CDR3 is CASSIRGGVGDTQYF. For the CDR3, the DNA is TGTGCCAGTAGTATCCGGGGGGGGGTTGGAGATACGCAGTATTTT.

V gene TRBV28 combines with J gene TRBJ1-1, with TRBD1 matching over 10 bases. Germline V CDR1 and CDR2: MDHEN, SYDVKM. The CDR3 loop spans 12 amino acids. V was clipped by 3 bases and J by 11 bases; unmatched bases: 3. CDR3 residues: CASSFVDRGAFF. The CDR3 nucleotides read TGTGCCAGCAGTTTCGTGGACAGGGGGGCTTTCTTT. The variable domain in full, with the rest retrieved from reference TRBV28 and TRBJ1-1, is DVKVTQSSRYLVKRTGEKVFLECVQDMDHENMFWYRQDPGLGLRLIYFSYDVKMKEKGDIPEGYSVSREKKERFSLILESASTNQTSMYLCASSFVDRGAFFGQGTRLTVV.

CDR3 bases: TGTGCCAGCAGTTTACGCAGGGCGAACACCGGGGAGCTGTTTTTT. This translates into CASSLRRANTGELFF. V and J are TRBV27 and TRBJ2-2; a weak D match, TRBD1 (5 bases). This CDR3 has 15 residues. In germline, CDR1 is MNHEY, CDR2 SMNVEV (reference sequence). Trimming removed 2 bases at V and 0 bases at J, with 7 bases between.

This clone has just a few counts. The rearrangement links TRBV6-5 to TRBJ1-4, with 7 positions matching TRBD1. This CDR3 is 14 amino acids long. With V trimmed by 4 bases and J by 4 bases, 3 bases remained unmatched. The germline gives CDR1 MNHEY, CDR2 SVGAGI. CDR3 amino acids: CASSWGQNNEKLFF. As DNA, the CDR3 is TGTGCCAGCAGTTGGGGACAGAATAATGAAAAACTGTTTTTT.

This sequence joins TRBV28 and TRBJ2-1, with a tentative D call TRBD1 (6 bases). The CDR3 spans 18 residues. From germline, CDR1 is MDHEN and CDR2 SYDVKM. V lost 7 bases and J 2 bases, leaving 24 bases between the germline ends. CDR3 sequence: CASMGFGYGQSPYNEQFF. The CDR3 bases are TGTGCCAGCATGGGGTTTGGGTATGGACAGAGCCCCTACAATGAGCAGTTCTTC.

The CDR3 DNA reads as TGTGCCAGCAGTTCTCTGGACAGGGAGCTCGCCGGGGAGCTGTTTTTT. Translation: CASSSLDRELAGELFF. The chain employs TRBV6-6 and TRBJ2-2, with 8 positions matching TRBD1. This CDR3 contains 16 residues. Germline CDR1 MNHNY, CDR2 SVGAGI (reference sequence). The V gene end was trimmed by 4 bases and the J gene end by 6 bases; junction bases not matched to a gene: 10.

The rearrangement uses TRBV6-2 or TRBV6-3 and TRBJ2-1; TRBD2 agrees at 10 bases. The ends lost 5 bases at V and 8 bases at J; junction bases unmatched: 12. The CDR3 runs to 16 residues. Germline loops: CDR1 MNHEY, CDR2 SVGEGT. The CDR3 loop is CASSPPTSGIFDEQFF. The CDR3 DNA reads as TGTGCCAGCAGTCCCCCCACTAGCGGGATATTTGATGAGCAGTTCTTC.

The CDR3 region is CASSFQGGEQYF. CDR3 sequence (DNA): TGTGCCAGCAGCTTCCAGGGGGGAGAGCAGTACTTC. The rearrangement joins TRBV7-9 to TRBJ2-7; the D gene is possibly TRBD1 (7 bases). Germline CDR1 reads SEHNR; CDR2 reads FQNEAQ (reference sequence). V lost 3 bases and J lost 7, with 10 bases in between. This CDR3 region has 12 residues.

This chain uses TRBV5-6 with TRBJ1-4, with D unresolved. The CDR3 loop spans 15 amino acids. V gave up 1 base and J gave up 7 bases, with 14 bases separating them. Germline assignment: CDR1 SGHDT and CDR2 YYEEEE. The CDR3 region is CASSLRQMGGEKLFF. The DNA of the CDR3 is TGTGCCAGCAGCTTGCGGCAAATGGGAGGTGAAAAACTGTTTTTT.

In its sample, this clone was seen a few times. The chain combines TRBV7-9 with TRBJ1-3, with D possibly matching TRBD1 (5 bases). This CDR3 is 15 amino acids long. The V gene lost 7 bases and the J gene lost 0 bases, with 13 bases spanning the gap. From germline, CDR1 is SEHNR and CDR2 FQNEAQ (reference sequence). The CDR3 coding sequence is TGTGCCAGCACTACCGCAGGGAACTCTGGAAACACCATATATTTT. Translation gives CASTTAGNSGNTIYF.

This clone was recorded only once. The chain combines TRBV5-1 with TRBJ1-1; 9 bases are a match to TRBD1. This CDR3 spans 15 amino acids. V shed 2 bases and J 1 base; nucleotides not matched to a gene: 3. The V gene's germline CDR1 is SGHRS and CDR2 YFSETQ. This CDR3 is CASSFGDRENTEAFF. CDR3 DNA: TGCGCCAGCAGCTTCGGGGACAGGGAGAACACTGAAGCTTTCTTT.

With regard to this clone: Distinct nucleotide sequences in the sample also encode this CDR3. DNA of the CDR3: TGTGCCAGCCGGGGGACAGGGGGTTCCTACGAGCAGTACTTC. Its translation: CASRGTGGSYEQYF. The chain joins TRBV27 to TRBJ2-7, with TRBD1 matching 11 bases. Germline lookup yields CDR1 MNHEY and CDR2 SMNVEV (reference sequence). The CDR3 contains 14 residues. J was trimmed by 1 base and V by 8 bases; bases with no gene match: 4.

This clone has just one count. The chain is built from TRBV2 and TRBJ1-6; tentatively, D is TRBD1 (5 bases). The CDR3 consists of 15 residues. Germline values: CDR1 SNHLY, CDR2 FYNNEI. The V and J ends lost 6 bases and 10 bases respectively, with 19 bases between them. The CDR3 is CASSVLTAGESPLHF. CDR3 in DNA: TGTGCCAGCAGCGTACTGACGGCGGGGGAATCACCCCTCCACTTT.